This note documents a single T cell receptor beta chain sequence. The antigen is unknown. This specimen belongs to a study of post-analysis software for immune sequencing data. The wider study: The cohort encompassed relapsing-remitting, secondary progressive and progressive-relapsing multiple sclerosis disease courses.

Prepared TCR beta cDNA libraries contained unique molecular identifiers. Starting from about 1 to 10 million T cells, the study yielded roughly 0.5 million cDNA molecules. Each CDR3 protein gets one entry after TCRdb re-called the PCR reads with MiXCR. The table has approximately 770,000 distinct CDR3 sequences, approximately 44% seen once. The germline gives CDR1 KGHSH, CDR2 LQKENI. The CDR3 has 15 residues. Germline trimming cut 0 bases from V and 11 bases from J; bases unmatched to any gene: 11. Study-level points and caveats: Multiple sclerosis patients had significantly lower normalized Chao1 diversity than controls. Samples from one preparation batch, clustered by F measure, grouped strongly together. The five TRBV segments detected at higher frequency in patients than in controls included TRBV5-6, TRBV5-1 and TRBV20-1.

The V call is TRBV18, the J call TRBJ1-1; 8 bases fit TRBD1. The TCR comes from a girl under 18 with multiple sclerosis. Sequenced input: blood. The CDR3 nucleotides read TGTGCCAGCTCACCACCGATTGGACAGGGCGCTATGGCTTTCTTT. Encoded protein: CASSPPIGQGAMAFF.